The rows below give T cell receptor beta chains drawn from one sample of a study of identical twins. TCRdb passed the 5' RACE reads through MiXCR, listing each CDR3 protein once. This repertoire shows a few hundred thousand distinct CDR3 sequences, more than 9% found once; its top ten account for over 8%. The material sequenced was memory T cells sorted from blood. These receptors all come from a man aged 50 to 60 in good health. Each CDR3 is given with its conserved first and last residue. A D gene is named only where the DNA matches it firmly. The size entry is marked missing in some rows and otherwise reads once, few, many or a size class.

V gene	D gene	clone size	J gene	CDR3 DNA	CDR3 protein
TRBV7-9	.	many	TRBJ1-2	TGTGCCAGCAGCTTAGCGGGGGCAGGCGCGTATGGCTACACCTTC	CASSLAGAGAYGYTF
TRBV12-3/TRBV12-4	TRBD1	.	TRBJ2-1	TGTGCCAGCAGTCCAAATACAGGGGGCTTCTCCTACAATGAGCAGTTCTTC	CASSPNTGGFSYNEQFF
TRBV6-2/TRBV6-3	.	many	TRBJ2-7	TGTGCCAGCAGGAATATACAGGGTTTGACATCTTCCTACGAGCAGTACTTC	CASRNIQGLTSSYEQYF
TRBV2	.	.	TRBJ1-1	TGTGCCAGCAGTGATTCCCGGCCGATGAACACTGAAGCTTTCTTT	CASSDSRPMNTEAFF
TRBV10-3	.	.	TRBJ2-1	TGTGCCATCAGTGATTCCGGGACGAGATACAATGAGCAGTTCTTC	CAISDSGTRYNEQFF
TRBV2	.	.	TRBJ1-4	TGTGCCAGCAGAGACGGGCGGACAACTAATGAAAAACTGTTTTTT	CASRDGRTTNEKLFF
TRBV14	TRBD1	.	TRBJ2-2	TGTGCCAGCAGTCATAGGACAGGGGGATTCGCGAACACCGGGGAGCTGTTTTTT	CASSHRTGGFANTGELFF
TRBV27	TRBD1	.	TRBJ1-2	TGTGCCAGCAGGGACAGGGGCAACTATGGCTACACCTTC	CASRDRGNYGYTF
TRBV6-2/TRBV6-3	TRBD2	many	TRBJ2-7	TGTGCCAGCAGGGAACTAGCGGGAGGGACTCGCGAGCAGTACTTC	CASRELAGGTREQYF
TRBV28	.	many	TRBJ2-1	TGTGCCAGCAGTTTTTGGCAGCAGGGAAATGAGCAGTTCTTC	CASSFWQQGNEQFF
TRBV7-2	TRBD2	many	TRBJ2-1	TGTGCCAGCAGCCCTGGACTAGCCCCAGGAGAGCAGTTCTTC	CASSPGLAPGEQFF
TRBV3-1	.	.	TRBJ2-1	TGTGCCAGCAGCCCCGGGTCTTGGAATGAGCAGTTCTTC	CASSPGSWNEQFF
TRBV20-1	TRBD2	many	TRBJ2-7	TGCAGTGTCCCACCGGGACTAGCGGGAGGGAGCTCCTACGAGCAGTACTTC	CSVPPGLAGGSSYEQYF
TRBV3-1	.	.	TRBJ2-5	TGTGCCAGCAGCCAAATCCGGGGCCTCCCTGAGACCCAGTACTTC	CASSQIRGLPETQYF
TRBV20-1	TRBD1	many	TRBJ2-7	TGCAGTGCTAGAGATGCCCGGGACAGCTACGAGCAGTACTTC	CSARDARDSYEQYF
TRBV5-1	TRBD2	many	TRBJ2-3	TGCGCCAGCAGCTCCCGCCAGCGGGGGCGAACTAGCACAGATACGCAGTATTTT	CASSSRQRGRTSTDTQYF
TRBV27	.	.	TRBJ2-3	TGTGCCAGCAGTTTATACCCTCCCCAACGACTACCTTCCTCAGATACGCAGTATTTT	CASSLYPPQRLPSSDTQYF
TRBV6-1	TRBD2	.	TRBJ2-5	TGTGCCAGCAGTGAAGCCCCAGCGGGGGGACAGACCCAGTACTTC	CASSEAPAGGQTQYF
TRBV15	.	many	TRBJ2-5	TGTGCCACCAGCAGAGATATGGCCCAAGAGACCCAGTACTTC	CATSRDMAQETQYF